The rows below give T cell receptor beta chains drawn from one sample of a study of cytomegalovirus exposure and HLA in healthy donors. The table came from immunoSEQ multiplex PCR; TCRdb's copy has only in-frame clones and leaves some out. This table holds roughly 150,000 clones, approximately 73% found once. Sequencing was done on a sample of PBMCs. The receptors originated from a woman aged 18 to 35 in good health and CMV-seropositive. Each CDR3 is given with its conserved first and last residue. Each record gives: D gene, clone size, J gene, CDR3 length, V gene, CDR3 DNA, CDR3 protein. A D gene is named only where the DNA matches it firmly. Rows give clone size only sometimes, using once, few, many, or a class for an expanded clone.

>-|-|TRBJ1-2|20|TRBV5-4
TGTGCCAGCAGCTTCTTGGGAAACGGGGGGGGAAAGGTTTGGTACTATGGCTACACCTTC
CASSFLGNGGGKVWYYGYTF
>-|-|TRBJ2-7|14|TRBV13
TGTGCCAGCAGCTCGACAGGAAACTCCTACGAGCAGTACTTC
CASSSTGNSYEQYF
>-|few|TRBJ2-5|14|TRBV30
TGTGCCTGGTTGGATTGGGGGAGGCGAGAGACCCAGTACTTC
CAWLDWGRRETQYF
>-|-|TRBJ2-7|14|TRBV7-2
TGTGCCAGCAGCTTAAACAAACAGAGCTACGAGCAGTACTTC
CASSLNKQSYEQYF
>TRBD1|-|TRBJ1-2|17|TRBV27
TGTGCCAGCAGTTTAAGACAGGGTACGATGCTAAACTATGGCTACACCTTC
CASSLRQGTMLNYGYTF
>-|-|TRBJ1-5|15|TRBV6-1
TGTGCCAGCAGTTCGGAGTTTCTGGCCAATCAGCCCCAGCATTTT
CASSSEFLANQPQHF
>TRBD2|-|TRBJ2-5|14|TRBV2
TGTGCCAGCAGCAGAGGACTAGCCCGTGAGACCCAGTACTTC
CASSRGLARETQYF
>-|-|TRBJ1-3|15|TRBV30
TGTGCCTGGAGGGGGTCCCAGGGAACTCCAAACACCATATATTTT
CAWRGSQGTPNTIYF
>TRBD1|-|TRBJ2-4|15|TRBV6-1
TGTGCCAGCGATACAGGGGGCAAGACCAAAAACATTCAGTACTTC
CASDTGGKTKNIQYF
>-|-|TRBJ2-1|13|TRBV7-6
TGTGCCAGCAGCTTATCAAGAGCATCGGAGCAGTTCTTC
CASSLSRASEQFF
>-|-|TRBJ2-5|15|TRBV4-1
TGCGCCAGCAGCCAAGGGCAGGGGTGGCAAGAGACCCAGTACTTC
CASSQGQGWQETQYF
>TRBD2|-|TRBJ2-1|16|TRBV7-6
TGTGCCAGCAGCACCACTAGCGGGGGGCCCTACAATGAGCAGTTCTTC
CASSTTSGGPYNEQFF
>TRBD2|-|TRBJ2-7|14|TRBV5-6
TGTGCCAGCAGCTCAGCGGGACGGCCCTACGAGCAGTACTTC
CASSSAGRPYEQYF
>-|few|TRBJ2-5|13|TRBV9
TGTGCCAGCAGCGTCGGGGGGCTTGAGACCCAGTACTTC
CASSVGGLETQYF
>-|-|TRBJ2-7|10|TRBV2
TGTGCCAGCAGAGGGGTTGAGCAGTACTTC
CASRGVEQYF
>TRBD2|few|TRBJ2-1|15|TRBV7-8
TGTGCCAGCAGCCACAGCGGGGGGGCTAGAAATGAGCAGTTCTTC
CASSHSGGARNEQFF
>-|-|TRBJ2-5|12|TRBV29-1
TGCAGCGTTGTAGGGAGACAAGAGACCCAGTACTTC
CSVVGRQETQYF
>TRBD2|-|TRBJ2-1|14|TRBV6-4
TGTGCCAGCAGTACTAGCGGGGGGGCGAATGAGCAGTTCTTC
CASSTSGGANEQFF
>-|-|TRBJ1-3|13|TRBV7-9
TGTGCCAGCAGCCCATCAACTGGAAACACCATATATTTT
CASSPSTGNTIYF
>TRBD2|few|TRBJ2-3|16|TRBV4-1
TGCGCCAGCAGCCAAGAACTAGCGGGGGGGCCAGATACGCAGTATTTT
CASSQELAGGPDTQYF
>-|-|TRBJ1-2|13|TRBV7-2
TGTGCCAGCAGCTCTGACAACATCTATGGCTACACCTTC
CASSSDNIYGYTF
>TRBD1|-|TRBJ1-2|15|TRBV7-2
TGTGCCAGCAGCCTCAGACAGGGGGCGACCTATGGCTACACCTTC
CASSLRQGATYGYTF
>TRBD1|-|TRBJ2-2|18|TRBV7-2
TGTGCCAGCAGCTTACGCATTCGCAGGGGGCTGGTCACCGGGGAGCTGTTTTTT
CASSLRIRRGLVTGELFF
>TRBD2|-|TRBJ2-7|12|TRBV27
TGTGCCAGCGGCCTAGCGGGATACGAGCAGTACTTC
CASGLAGYEQYF
>-|-|TRBJ2-5|14|TRBV18
TGTGCCAGCTCACCACTCAGGGCGTGGGAGACCCAGTACTTC
CASSPLRAWETQYF
>-|-|TRBJ1-1|15|TRBV7-9
TGTTCCAGCACCCCTTATTTGGGACAGAACACTGAAGCTTTCTTT
CSSTPYLGQNTEAFF
>TRBD2|-|TRBJ2-7|15|TRBV6-5
TGTGCCAGCAGTTACGGGACTAGCGGAGTTTTGGAGCAGTACTTC
CASSYGTSGVLEQYF
>-|-|TRBJ1-2|17|TRBV9
TGTGCCAGCAGCGGAGCACAAATCTCGGGAGGGGCCTATGGCTACACCTTC
CASSGAQISGGAYGYTF
>-|-|TRBJ2-7|13|TRBV11-2
TGTGCCAGCAGCCTGAGAGGGGGAGACGAGCAGTACTTC
CASSLRGGDEQYF
>TRBD2|-|TRBJ2-7|16|TRBV5-6
TGTGCCAGCAGTTCTCCAACTAGCGGGCCCTACGTGGAGCAGTACTTC
CASSSPTSGPYVEQYF
>-|-|TRBJ1-5|14|TRBV7-6
TGTGCCAGCAGCCCGGTGGTTAGCAATCAGCCCCAGCATTTT
CASSPVVSNQPQHF
>TRBD1|-|TRBJ2-5|15|TRBV19
TGTGCCAGTAGTATGATCGGGACAGGAGGAGAGACCCAGTACTTC
CASSMIGTGGETQYF
>-|-|TRBJ2-5|14|TRBV28
TGTGCCAGCAGCCGGACAGTCCTCGGTGAGACCCAGTACTTC
CASSRTVLGETQYF
>TRBD1|-|TRBJ2-7|15|TRBV6-1
TGTGCCAGCAGTGAAAGCAGGGGGTTTAACTACGAGCAGTACTTC
CASSESRGFNYEQYF
>TRBD1|few|TRBJ1-6|14|TRBV2
TGTGCCAGCAGTGTAGGGGGCGGAAATTCACCCCTCCACTTT
CASSVGGGNSPLHF
>-|-|TRBJ1-1|12|TRBV5-6
TGTGCCAGCAGCTTTACGGACACTGAAGCTTTCTTT
CASSFTDTEAFF
>-|-|TRBJ1-4|11|TRBV7-9
TGTGCCAGCAGAGGGAGCGAAAAACTGTTTTTT
CASRGSEKLFF
>-|-|TRBJ2-3|14|TRBV7-3
TGTGCCAGCAGCCCCGAGGGAAGCGCAGATACGCAGTATTTT
CASSPEGSADTQYF
>-|-|TRBJ2-1|15|TRBV5-5
TGTGCCAGCAGCTTGGACGGTACCTCCTACAATGAGCAGTTCTTC
CASSLDGTSYNEQFF
>-|-|TRBJ1-4|15|TRBV4-3
TGCGCCAGCAGCCAAGATCCAGGGTACAATGAAAAACTGTTTTTT
CASSQDPGYNEKLFF
>TRBD1|-|TRBJ2-7|13|TRBV14
TGTGCCAGCAGCCGGGACAGGGTGGGAGAGCAGTACTTC
CASSRDRVGEQYF
>-|-|TRBJ1-5|14|TRBV4-1
TGCGCCAGCAGCCTCGTCCAGTTCGATCAGCCCCAGCATTTT
CASSLVQFDQPQHF
>-|-|TRBJ1-4|18|TRBV11-1
TGTGCCAGCAGCCCTTTCGGGAACAGGGTTGCAACTAATGAAAAACTGTTTTTT
CASSPFGNRVATNEKLFF
>-|-|TRBJ1-1|16|TRBV19
TGTGCCAGTACAGAGGGTCGAAAGTCCTTGAACACTGAAGCTTTCTTT
CASTEGRKSLNTEAFF
>TRBD2|few|TRBJ2-7|15|TRBV29-1
TGCAGCGCTTCTCTAGCGGGGGGGCCCTCCTACGAGCAGTACTTC
CSASLAGGPSYEQYF
>TRBD1|-|TRBJ2-2|15|TRBV2
TGTGCCAGCATAGAGGGGGCGCGAAATACCGGGGAGCTGTTTTTT
CASIEGARNTGELFF
>-|-|TRBJ1-1|16|TRBV5-1
TGCGCCAGCAGCTTGGAACAGGACATGGCCCATTACGAAGCTTTCTTT
CASSLEQDMAHYEAFF